The clone carrying this T cell receptor (beta chain) occurred a few times. V shed 5 bases and J 1 base; nucleotides not matched to a gene: 7. Germline CDR1 reads SGHVS; CDR2 reads FNYEAQ. CDR3 length: 15 amino acids. These data are taken from a study of T cells after yellow fever vaccination. Each CDR3 protein is one row after TCRdb ran MiXCR on the 5' RACE reads. The top ten clones hold roughly a sixth of a sample with approximately 300,000 distinct CDR3 sequences, 6.8% of them seen once. The rearrangement uses TRBV7-6 and TRBJ1-1, with 7 bases identical to TRBD1. The input for sequencing was PBMCs, taken more than 35 days after the first yellow fever vaccination. The TCR originated in a man between 18 and 35 years old who received the YFV17D yellow fever vaccine. DNA of the CDR3: TGTGCCAGCAGCGTATCATACAGGGGGAACACTGAAGCTTTCTTT. Translating gives CASSVSYRGNTEAFF.